The clone carrying this TCR beta chain came up a few times. The data stem from a study of blood T cells in healthy people across ages. This CDR3 contains 14 residues. CDR1 and CDR2 from the germline V gene are MNHEY and SMNVEV (reference sequence). The V gene lost 5 bases and the J gene lost 4 bases, with 14 bases spanning the gap. Using a J-beta primer mix together with a sample-barcoded 5' primer, a second PCR was run for roughly 7 to 11 cycles. In TCRdb, the 5' RACE reads were re-called with MiXCR into one record per CDR3 protein. The sample lists about 780,000 distinct CDR3 sequences, around half occurring once.

V gene TRBV27 combines with J gene TRBJ1-2; TRBD1 is a possible D gene (6 bases). Sequencing was carried out using blood. This TCR derives from an elderly man in good health. In DNA form, the CDR3 reads TGTGCCAGCAGTGGTCGATGGGACACCTATGGCTACACCTTC. It codes for CASSGRWDTYGYTF.